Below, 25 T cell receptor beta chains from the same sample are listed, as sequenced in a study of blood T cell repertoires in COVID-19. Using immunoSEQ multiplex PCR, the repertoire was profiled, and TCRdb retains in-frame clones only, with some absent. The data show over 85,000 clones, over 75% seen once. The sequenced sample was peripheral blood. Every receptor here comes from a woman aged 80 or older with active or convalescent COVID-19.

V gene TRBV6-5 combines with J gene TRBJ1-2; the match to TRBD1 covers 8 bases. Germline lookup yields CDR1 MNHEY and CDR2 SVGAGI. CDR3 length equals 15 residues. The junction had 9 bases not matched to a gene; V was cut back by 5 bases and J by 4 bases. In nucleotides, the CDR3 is TGTGCCAGCAGTCGCCTACTCACAGGGGGCTATGGCTACACCTTC. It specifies CASSRLLTGGYGYTF.

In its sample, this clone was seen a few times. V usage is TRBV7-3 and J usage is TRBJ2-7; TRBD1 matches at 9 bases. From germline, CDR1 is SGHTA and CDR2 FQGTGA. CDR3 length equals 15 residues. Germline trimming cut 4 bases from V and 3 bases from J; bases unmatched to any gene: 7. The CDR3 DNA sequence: TGTGCCAGCAGCTCGGGACAGGGTGGCGGCTACGAGCAGTACTTC. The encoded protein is CASSSGQGGGYEQYF.

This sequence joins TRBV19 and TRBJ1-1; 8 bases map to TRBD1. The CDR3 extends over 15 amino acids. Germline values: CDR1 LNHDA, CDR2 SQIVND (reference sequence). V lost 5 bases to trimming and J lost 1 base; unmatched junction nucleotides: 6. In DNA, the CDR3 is TGTGCCAGTAGTTATTTTGGACAGGGGAACACTGAAGCTTTCTTT. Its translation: CASSYFGQGNTEAFF.

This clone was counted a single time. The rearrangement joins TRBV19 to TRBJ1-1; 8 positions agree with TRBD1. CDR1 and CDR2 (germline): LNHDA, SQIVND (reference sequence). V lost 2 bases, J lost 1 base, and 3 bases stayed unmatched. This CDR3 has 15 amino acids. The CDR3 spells CASSIQGAGNTEAFF. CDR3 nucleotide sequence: TGTGCCAGTAGTATACAGGGGGCTGGGAACACTGAAGCTTTCTTT.

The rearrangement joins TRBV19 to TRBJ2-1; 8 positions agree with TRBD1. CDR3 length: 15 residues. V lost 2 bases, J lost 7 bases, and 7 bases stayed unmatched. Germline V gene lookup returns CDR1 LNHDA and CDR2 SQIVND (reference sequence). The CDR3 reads CASSIQGAEWNEQFF. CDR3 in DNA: TGTGCCAGTAGTATACAGGGGGCGGAATGGAATGAGCAGTTCTTC.

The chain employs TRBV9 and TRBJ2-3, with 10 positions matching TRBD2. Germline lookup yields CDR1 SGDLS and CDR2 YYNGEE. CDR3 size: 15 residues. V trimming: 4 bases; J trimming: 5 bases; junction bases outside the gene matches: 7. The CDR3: CASSFSGRAGDTQYF. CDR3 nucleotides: TGTGCCAGCAGCTTCAGCGGGAGGGCCGGAGATACGCAGTATTTT.

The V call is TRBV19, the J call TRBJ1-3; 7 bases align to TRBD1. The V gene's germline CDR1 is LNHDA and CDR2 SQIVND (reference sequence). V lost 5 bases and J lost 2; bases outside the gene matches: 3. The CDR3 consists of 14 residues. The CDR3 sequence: CASSLGTAGNTIYF. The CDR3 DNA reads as TGTGCCAGTAGTCTTGGGACAGCTGGAAACACCATATATTTT.

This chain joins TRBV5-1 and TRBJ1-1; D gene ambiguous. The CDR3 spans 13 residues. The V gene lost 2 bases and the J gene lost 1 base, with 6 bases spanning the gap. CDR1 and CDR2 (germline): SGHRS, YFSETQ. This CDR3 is CASSFDRNTEAFF. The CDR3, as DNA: TGCGCCAGCAGCTTTGATAGGAACACTGAAGCTTTCTTT.

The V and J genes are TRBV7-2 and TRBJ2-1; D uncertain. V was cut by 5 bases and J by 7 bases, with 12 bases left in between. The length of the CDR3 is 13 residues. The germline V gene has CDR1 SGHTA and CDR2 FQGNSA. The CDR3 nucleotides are TGTGCCAGCAGCCTCGCCGGGTGGAATGAGCAGTTCTTC. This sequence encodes CASSLAGWNEQFF. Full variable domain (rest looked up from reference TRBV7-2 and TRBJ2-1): GAGVSQSPSNKVTEKGKDVELRCDPISGHTALYWYRQSLGQGLEFLIYFQGNSAPDKSGLPSDRFSAERTGGSVSTLTIQRTQQEDSAVYLCASSLAGWNEQFFGPGTRLTVL.

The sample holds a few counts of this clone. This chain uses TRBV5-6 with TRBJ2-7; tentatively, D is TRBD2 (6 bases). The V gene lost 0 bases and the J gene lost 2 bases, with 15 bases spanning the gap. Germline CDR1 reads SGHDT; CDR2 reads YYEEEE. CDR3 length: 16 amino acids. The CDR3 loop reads CASSLGLGLKAYEQYF. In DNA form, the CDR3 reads TGTGCCAGCAGCTTGGGTTTGGGACTTAAAGCCTACGAGCAGTACTTC.

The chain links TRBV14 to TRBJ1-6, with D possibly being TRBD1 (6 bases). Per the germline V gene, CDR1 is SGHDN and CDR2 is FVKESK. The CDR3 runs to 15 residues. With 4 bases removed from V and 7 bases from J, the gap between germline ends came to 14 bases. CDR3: CASSPQAGANSPLHF. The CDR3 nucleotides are TGTGCCAGCAGCCCCCAAGCAGGGGCCAATTCACCCCTCCACTTT.

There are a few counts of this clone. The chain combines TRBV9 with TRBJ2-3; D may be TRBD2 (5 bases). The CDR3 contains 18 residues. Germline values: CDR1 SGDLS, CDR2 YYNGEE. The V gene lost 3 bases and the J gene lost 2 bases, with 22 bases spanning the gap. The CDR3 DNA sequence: TGTGCCAGCAGCGGTCTCAACGGGAAGCTAAACCCCACAGATACGCAGTATTTT. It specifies CASSGLNGKLNPTDTQYF.

In DNA, the CDR3 is TGTGCCAGCTCGCCGGGACTCCCGGTTCAAGATACGCAGTATTTT. It is translated as CASSPGLPVQDTQYF. The chain is built from TRBV18 and TRBJ2-3; D is possibly TRBD2 (6 bases). CDR1 KGHSH and CDR2 LQKENI come from the germline V gene. The CDR3 sequence is 15 residues long. V was cut by 6 bases and J by 5 bases, with 18 bases left in between.

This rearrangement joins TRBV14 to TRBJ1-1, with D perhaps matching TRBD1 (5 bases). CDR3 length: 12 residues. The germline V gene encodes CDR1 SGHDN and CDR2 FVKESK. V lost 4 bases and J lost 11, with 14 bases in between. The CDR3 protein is CASSPRGREAFF. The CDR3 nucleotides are TGTGCCAGCAGCCCAAGGGGCCGGGAGGCTTTCTTT. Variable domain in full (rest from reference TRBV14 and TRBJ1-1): EAGVTQFPSHSVIEKGQTVTLRCDPISGHDNLYWYRRVMGKEIKFLLHFVKESKQDESGMPNNRFLAERTGGTYSTLKVQPAELEDSGVYFCASSPRGREAFFGQGTRLTVV.

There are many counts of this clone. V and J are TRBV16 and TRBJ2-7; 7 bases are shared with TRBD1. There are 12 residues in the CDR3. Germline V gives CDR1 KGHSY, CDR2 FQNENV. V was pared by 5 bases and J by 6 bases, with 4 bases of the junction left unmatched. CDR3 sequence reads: CASSEGAFEQYF. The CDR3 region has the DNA TGTGCCAGCAGCGAGGGGGCATTCGAGCAGTACTTC.

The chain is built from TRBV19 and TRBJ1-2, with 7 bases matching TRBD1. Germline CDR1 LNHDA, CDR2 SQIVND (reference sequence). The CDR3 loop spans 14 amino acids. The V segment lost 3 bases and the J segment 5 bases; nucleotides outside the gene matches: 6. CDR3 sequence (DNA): TGTGCCAGTAGTATGGGACAGATTGGATATGGCTACACCTTC. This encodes CASSMGQIGYGYTF.

CDR3 residues: CSVVAGAPSYEQYF. In nucleotides, the CDR3 is TGCAGCGTTGTAGCGGGAGCTCCCTCCTACGAGCAGTACTTC. The chain links TRBV29-1 to TRBJ2-7; 9 bases fit TRBD2. The germline V gene has CDR1 SQVTM and CDR2 ANQGSEA. V trimming: 4 bases; J trimming: 0 bases; junction bases outside the gene matches: 4. The CDR3 has 14 residues.

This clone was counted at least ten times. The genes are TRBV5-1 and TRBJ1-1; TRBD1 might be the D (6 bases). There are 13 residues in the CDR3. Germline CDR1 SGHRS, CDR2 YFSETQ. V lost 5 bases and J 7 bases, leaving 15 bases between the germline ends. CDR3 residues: CASRQGALDEAFF. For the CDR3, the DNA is TGCGCCAGCAGACAGGGAGCCCTAGATGAAGCTTTCTTT.

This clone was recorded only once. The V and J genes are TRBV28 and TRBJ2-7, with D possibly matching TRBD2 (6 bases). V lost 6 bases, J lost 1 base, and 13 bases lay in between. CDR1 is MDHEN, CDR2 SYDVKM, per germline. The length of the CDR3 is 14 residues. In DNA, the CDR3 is TGTGCCAGCAGGCCCAGCGGGCTATCCTACGAGCAGTACTTC. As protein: CASRPSGLSYEQYF.

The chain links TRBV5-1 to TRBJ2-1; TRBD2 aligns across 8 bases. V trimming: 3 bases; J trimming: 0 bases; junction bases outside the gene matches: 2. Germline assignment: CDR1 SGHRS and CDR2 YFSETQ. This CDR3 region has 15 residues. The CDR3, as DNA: TGCGCCAGCAGCTCCAGCGGGAGCTCCTACAATGAGCAGTTCTTC. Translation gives CASSSSGSSYNEQFF.

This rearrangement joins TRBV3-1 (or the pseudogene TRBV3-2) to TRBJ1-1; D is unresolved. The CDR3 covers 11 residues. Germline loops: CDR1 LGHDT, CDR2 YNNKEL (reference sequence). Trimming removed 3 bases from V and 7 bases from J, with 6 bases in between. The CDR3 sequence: CASSHSYEAFF. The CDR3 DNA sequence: TGTGCCAGCAGCCATTCCTATGAAGCTTTCTTT.

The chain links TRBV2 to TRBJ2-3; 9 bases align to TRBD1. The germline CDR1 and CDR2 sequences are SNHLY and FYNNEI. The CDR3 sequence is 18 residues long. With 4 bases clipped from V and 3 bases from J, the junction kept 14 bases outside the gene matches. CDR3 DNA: TGTGCCAGCAGTGGGGGATCCGGGAGACAGGGGGAAACAGATACGCAGTATTTT. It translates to CASSGGSGRQGETDTQYF. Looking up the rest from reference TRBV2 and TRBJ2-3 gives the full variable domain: EPEVTQTPSHQVTQMGQEVILRCVPISNHLYFYWYRQILGQKVEFLVSFYNNEISEKSEIFDDQFSVERPDGSNFTLKIRSTKLEDSAMYFCASSGGSGRQGETDTQYFGPGTRLTVL.

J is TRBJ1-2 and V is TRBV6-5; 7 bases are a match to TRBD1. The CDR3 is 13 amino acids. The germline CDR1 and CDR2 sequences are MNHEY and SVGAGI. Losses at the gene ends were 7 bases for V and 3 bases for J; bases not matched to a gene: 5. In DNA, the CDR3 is TGTGCCAGCACACAGGGGTGGTACTATGGCTACACCTTC. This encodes CASTQGWYYGYTF.

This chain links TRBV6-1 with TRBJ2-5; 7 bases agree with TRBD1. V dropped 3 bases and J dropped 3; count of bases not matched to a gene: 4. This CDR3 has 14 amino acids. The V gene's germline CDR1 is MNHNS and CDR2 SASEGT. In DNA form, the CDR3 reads TGTGCCAGCAGTGATATGGGACAGAAAGAGACCCAGTACTTC. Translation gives CASSDMGQKETQYF.

The CDR3 is CASSLVRDRTEAFF. Written as DNA, the CDR3 is TGTGCCAGCAGCTTGGTTAGGGACAGGACTGAAGCTTTCTTT. The genes are TRBV5-5 and TRBJ1-1, with TRBD1 identical over 8 bases. Germline-derived CDR1 and CDR2 are SGHKS and YYEKEE (reference sequence). The length of the CDR3 is 14 residues. V shed 0 bases and J 5 bases; nucleotides not matched to a gene: 3. Variable domain in full (rest from reference TRBV5-5 and TRBJ1-1): DAGVTQSPTHLIKTRGQQVTLRCSPISGHKSVSWYQQVLGQGPQFIFQYYEKEERGRGNFPDRFSARQFPNYSSELNVNALLLGDSALYLCASSLVRDRTEAFFGQGTRLTVV.